A single sample gave rise to the 4 T cell receptor beta chains below, sequenced in a study of shared clonotypes between healthy human individuals. TCRdb keeps only in-frame clones here, not all; method: immunoSEQ multiplex PCR. There are some 900,000 clones in the sample; about 80% occur only once, and around 1.5% lies in the top ten. Sequenced sample: memory CD4+ T cells sorted from blood. Regarding subset: CD45RA-negative fraction. These TCRs come from a man in his late teens or twenties in good health.

The chain uses TRBV5-1 and TRBJ1-1; D is unclear. Trimming took 6 bases from V and 1 from J, leaving 16 bases between them. The germline gives CDR1 SGHRS, CDR2 YFSETQ. The CDR3 is 15 residues long. As DNA, the CDR3 is TGCGCCAGCACCCAATCAGAGGGCTGGAACACTGAAGCTTTCTTT. Encoded protein: CASTQSEGWNTEAFF. Filled out from reference TRBV5-1 and TRBJ1-1, the complete variable domain reads KAGVTQTPRYLIKTRGQQVTLSCSPISGHRSVSWYQQTPGQGLQFLFEYFSETQRNKGNFPGRFSGRQFSNSRSEMNVSTLELGDSALYLCASTQSEGWNTEAFFGQGTRLTVV.

The chain couples TRBV5-1 to TRBJ2-1; 9 bases are a match to TRBD2. The length of the CDR3 is 16 residues. The trim removed 3 bases at V and 0 bases at J, leaving 4 bases unmatched. CDR1 and CDR2 from the germline V gene are SGHRS and YFSETQ. The chain's CDR3 is CASSSAGGRSYNEQFF. CDR3 nucleotide sequence: TGCGCCAGCAGCTCAGCGGGAGGCCGCTCCTACAATGAGCAGTTCTTC.

The gene calls are TRBV10-1 and TRBJ2-4, with D hard to call. Trimming stripped 9 bases from V and 0 bases from J, with 15 bases between. CDR3 length: 15 amino acids. The germline V gene encodes CDR1 WNHNN and CDR2 SYGVQD (reference sequence). In DNA, the CDR3 is TGCGCCAGTTTCAGCAGTTCCCTAGCCAAAAACATTCAGTACTTC. It specifies CASFSSSLAKNIQYF.

This chain links TRBV6-5 with TRBJ2-7, with TRBD2 identical over 12 bases. Germline V gene lookup returns CDR1 MNHEY and CDR2 SVGAGI. Trimming took 2 bases from V and 3 from J; bases not matched to a gene: 5. The CDR3 has 16 residues. CDR3 in amino acids: CASSYLPTSGGYEQYF. DNA of the CDR3: TGTGCCAGCAGTTACCTCCCGACTAGCGGGGGCTACGAGCAGTACTTC.